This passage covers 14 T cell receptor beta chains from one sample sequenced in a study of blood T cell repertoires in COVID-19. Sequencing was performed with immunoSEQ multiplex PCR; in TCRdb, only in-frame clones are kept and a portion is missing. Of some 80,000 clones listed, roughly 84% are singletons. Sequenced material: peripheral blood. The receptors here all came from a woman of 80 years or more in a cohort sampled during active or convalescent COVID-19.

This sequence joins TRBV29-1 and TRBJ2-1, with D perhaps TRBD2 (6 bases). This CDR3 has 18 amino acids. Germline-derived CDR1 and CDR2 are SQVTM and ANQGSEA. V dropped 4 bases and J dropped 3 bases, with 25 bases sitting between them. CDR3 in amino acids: CSVGGGSARGLLYNEQFF. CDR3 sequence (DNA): TGCAGCGTTGGCGGCGGCTCCGCCCGGGGACTTCTCTACAATGAGCAGTTCTTC.

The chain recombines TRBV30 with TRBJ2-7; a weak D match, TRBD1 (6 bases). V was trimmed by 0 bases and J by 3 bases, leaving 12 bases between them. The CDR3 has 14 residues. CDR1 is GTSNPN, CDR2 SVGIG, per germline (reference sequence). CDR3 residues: CAWSVQGDIYEQYF. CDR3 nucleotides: TGTGCCTGGAGTGTACAAGGGGACATCTACGAGCAGTACTTC.

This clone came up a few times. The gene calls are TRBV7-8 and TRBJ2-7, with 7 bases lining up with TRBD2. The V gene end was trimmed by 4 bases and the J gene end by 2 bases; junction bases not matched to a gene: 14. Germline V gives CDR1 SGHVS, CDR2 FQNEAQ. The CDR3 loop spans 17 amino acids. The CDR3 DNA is TGTGCCAGCAGCTCCTCCTGGGGGGGAATACAGGCCTACGAGCAGTACGTC. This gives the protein CASSSSWGGIQAYEQYV.

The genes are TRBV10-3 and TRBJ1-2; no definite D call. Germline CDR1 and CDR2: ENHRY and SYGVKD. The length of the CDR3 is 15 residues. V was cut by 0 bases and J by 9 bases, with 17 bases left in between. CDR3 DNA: TGTGCCATCAGTGAGTCTTTGGCAGCCTCCAGGAGCTACACCTTC. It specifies CAISESLAASRSYTF.

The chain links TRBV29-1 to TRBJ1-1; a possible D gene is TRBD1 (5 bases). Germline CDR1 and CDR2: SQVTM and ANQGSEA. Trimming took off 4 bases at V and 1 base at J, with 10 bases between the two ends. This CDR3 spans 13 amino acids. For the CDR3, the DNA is TGCAGCGTTGGGCGGGGCAGGAACACTGAAGCTTTCTTT. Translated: CSVGRGRNTEAFF.

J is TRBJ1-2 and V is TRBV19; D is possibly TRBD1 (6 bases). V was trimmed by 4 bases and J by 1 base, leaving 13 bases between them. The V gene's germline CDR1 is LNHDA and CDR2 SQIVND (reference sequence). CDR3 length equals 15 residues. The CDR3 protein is CASSTHSGVNYGYTF. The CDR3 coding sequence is TGTGCCAGTAGTACCCACTCAGGGGTTAACTATGGCTACACCTTC. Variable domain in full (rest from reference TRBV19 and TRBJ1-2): DGGITQSPKYLFRKEGQNVTLSCEQNLNHDAMYWYRQDPGQGLRLIYYSQIVNDFQKGDIAEGYSVSREKKESFPLTVTSAQKNPTAFYLCASSTHSGVNYGYTFGSGTRLTVV.

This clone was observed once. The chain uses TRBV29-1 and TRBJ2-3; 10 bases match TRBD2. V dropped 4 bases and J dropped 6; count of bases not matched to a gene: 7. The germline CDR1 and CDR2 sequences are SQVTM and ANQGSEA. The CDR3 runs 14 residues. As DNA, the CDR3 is TGCAGCGTTGTGGCTAGCGGGAGTTATGATACGCAGTATTTT. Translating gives CSVVASGSYDTQYF.

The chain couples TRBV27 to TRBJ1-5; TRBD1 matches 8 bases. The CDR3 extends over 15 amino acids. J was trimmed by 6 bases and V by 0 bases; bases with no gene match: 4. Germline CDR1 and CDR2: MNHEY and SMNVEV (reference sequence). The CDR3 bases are TGTGCCAGCAGTTTATCCCGGACAGGGAGTCAGCCCCAGCATTTT. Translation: CASSLSRTGSQPQHF.

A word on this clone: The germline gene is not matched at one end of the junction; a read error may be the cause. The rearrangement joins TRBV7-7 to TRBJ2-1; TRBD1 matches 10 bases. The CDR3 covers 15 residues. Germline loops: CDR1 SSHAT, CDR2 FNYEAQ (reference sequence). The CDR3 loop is CASSPSGTGADEQFF. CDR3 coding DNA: TGTGCTAGCAGCCCCTCCGGGACAGGGGCAGATGAGCAGTTCTTC.

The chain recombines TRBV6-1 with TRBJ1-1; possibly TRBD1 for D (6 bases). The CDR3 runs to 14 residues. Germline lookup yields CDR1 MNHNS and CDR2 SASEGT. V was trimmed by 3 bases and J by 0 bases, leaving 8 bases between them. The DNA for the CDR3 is TGTGCCAGCAGTGATCAGGGGATGAACACTGAAGCTTTCTTT. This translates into CASSDQGMNTEAFF.

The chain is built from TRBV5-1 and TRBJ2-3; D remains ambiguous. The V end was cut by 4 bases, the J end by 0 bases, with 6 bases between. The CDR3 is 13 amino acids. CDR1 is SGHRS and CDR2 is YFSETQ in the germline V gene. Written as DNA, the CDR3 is TGCGCCAGCAGCGAAAGCAGCACAGATACGCAGTATTTT. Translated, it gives CASSESSTDTQYF.

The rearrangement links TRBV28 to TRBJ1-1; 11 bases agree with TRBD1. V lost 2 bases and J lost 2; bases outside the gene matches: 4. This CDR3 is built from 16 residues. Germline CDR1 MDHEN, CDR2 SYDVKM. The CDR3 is CASSLRTGGQNTEAFF. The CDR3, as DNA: TGTGCCAGCAGTTTAAGGACAGGGGGCCAAAACACTGAAGCTTTCTTT.

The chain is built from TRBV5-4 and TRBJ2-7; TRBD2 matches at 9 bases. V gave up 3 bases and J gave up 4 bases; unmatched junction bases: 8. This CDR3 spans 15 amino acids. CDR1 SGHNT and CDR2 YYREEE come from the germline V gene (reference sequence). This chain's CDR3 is CASSSGPTSGYEQYF. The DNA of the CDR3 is TGTGCCAGCAGCTCAGGACCGACTAGCGGATACGAGCAGTACTTC.

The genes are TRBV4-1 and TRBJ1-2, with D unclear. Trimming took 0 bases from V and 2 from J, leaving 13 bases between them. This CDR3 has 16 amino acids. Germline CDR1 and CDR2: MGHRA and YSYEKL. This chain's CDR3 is CASSQESAGGNYGYTF. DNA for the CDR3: TGCGCCAGCAGCCAAGAATCGGCGGGCGGAAACTATGGCTACACCTTC.